This T cell receptor beta chain derives from a study of T-cell reconstitution after alpha-beta-depleted transplantation in children. Trimming took 4 bases from V and 4 from J, leaving 13 bases between them. Germline V gene lookup returns CDR1 KGHDR and CDR2 SFDVKD. The CDR3 has 16 residues. Construction of the TCRbeta library involved unique molecular identifiers. TCRdb recomputed calls from the PCR reads with MiXCR, one row per CDR3 protein. The sample has 490,000 or so distinct CDR3 sequences; approximately 12% are singletons. The TCR comes from a human donor who donated a stem cell graft to a child with combined immunodeficiency. V gene TRBV24-1 combines with J gene TRBJ2-6, with D perhaps TRBD2 (6 bases). Sample: PBMCs from the stem cell graft donor, taken from the stem cell graft. The CDR3 DNA sequence: TGTGCCACCAGTGACCCCTCGGGGGTCGGGGCCAACGTCCTGACTTTC. It specifies CATSDPSGVGANVLTF.